The rows below give T cell receptor beta chains drawn from one sample of a study of blood T cell repertoires in COVID-19. TCRdb's table, derived via immunoSEQ multiplex PCR, lists solely in-frame clones and lacks some. The sample lists tens of thousands of clones; approximately 85% were seen once. What was sequenced was peripheral blood. The receptors come from a human donor in a cohort sampled during active COVID-19. The CDR3 runs from the conserved cysteine through the conserved F or W. The order of the fields is V gene, D gene, J gene, clone size, CDR3 protein, CDR3 DNA. D genes are given only for firm matches. Clone size, where shown, is once, few, many, or a class for clones that have expanded.

v_gene: TRBV6-2/TRBV6-3
d_gene: TRBD2
j_gene: TRBJ2-1
abundance: .
CDR3aa: CASSSAGTSGIYEQFF
CDR3nt: TGTGCCAGCAGTTCCGCCGGGACTAGCGGGATCTATGAGCAGTTCTTC

v_gene: TRBV28
d_gene: .
j_gene: TRBJ2-7
abundance: .
CDR3aa: CASSLVYRFYEQYF
CDR3nt: TGTGCCAGCAGTTTAGTCTACCGGTTCTACGAGCAGTACTTC

v_gene: TRBV7-9
d_gene: .
j_gene: TRBJ1-5
abundance: few
CDR3aa: CASSLEGVQPQHF
CDR3nt: TGTGCCAGCAGCTTAGAGGGGGTGCAGCCCCAGCATTTT

v_gene: TRBV5-1
d_gene: TRBD1
j_gene: TRBJ2-5
abundance: .
CDR3aa: CASSGRGTGGLETQYF
CDR3nt: TGCGCCAGCAGCGGACGCGGGACAGGGGGCTTGGAGACCCAGTACTTC

v_gene: TRBV28
d_gene: .
j_gene: TRBJ2-7
abundance: .
CDR3aa: CASSPPSAAYEQYF
CDR3nt: TGTGCCAGCAGTCCCCCTAGCGCCGCCTACGAGCAGTACTTC

v_gene: TRBV6-6
d_gene: TRBD1
j_gene: TRBJ1-2
abundance: many
CDR3aa: CASSSTGVRGYTF
CDR3nt: TGTGCCAGCAGTTCCACAGGGGTACGGGGCTACACCTTC

v_gene: TRBV11-1
d_gene: .
j_gene: TRBJ2-1
abundance: .
CDR3aa: CASSPRRGGNEQFF
CDR3nt: TGTGCCAGCAGCCCCCGACGAGGGGGAAATGAGCAGTTCTTC

v_gene: TRBV12-3/TRBV12-4
d_gene: TRBD1
j_gene: TRBJ1-2
abundance: .
CDR3aa: CASSPGQNYGYTF
CDR3nt: TGTGCCAGCAGTCCGGGACAGAACTATGGCTACACCTTC

v_gene: TRBV5-1
d_gene: .
j_gene: TRBJ2-7
abundance: .
CDR3aa: CASSRGRVIDEQYF
CDR3nt: TGCGCCAGCAGTAGAGGGAGAGTTATCGACGAGCAGTACTTC

v_gene: TRBV5-6
d_gene: TRBD1
j_gene: TRBJ2-2
abundance: .
CDR3aa: CASSPRQGRTGELFF
CDR3nt: TGTGCCAGCAGCCCACGACAGGGTCGCACCGGGGAGCTGTTTTTT